These 8 T cell receptor beta chains were all obtained from the same sample, sequenced in a study of siplizumab effects on memory and regulatory T cells. Sequencing used immunoSEQ multiplex PCR; TCRdb keeps in-frame clones, though not all of them. The data hold over 80,000 clones, with roughly 86% observed a single time. The sequencing input was Tregs sorted from blood. Receptors originate from a human donor in good health.

This clone was counted between two and nine times. V is TRBV5-4 and J is TRBJ2-2; D unresolved. The germline V gene has CDR1 SGHNT and CDR2 YYREEE (reference sequence). Trimming removed 5 bases from V and 7 bases from J, with 9 bases in between. This CDR3 has 12 residues. The CDR3 loop reads CASRSIGGELFF. DNA of the CDR3: TGTGCCAGCAGGTCTATTGGCGGGGAGCTGTTTTTT.

The V gene is TRBV9, the J gene TRBJ2-7, with D perhaps matching TRBD1 (5 bases). Between the trimmed V and J ends, which lost 2 bases and 1 base, there was a span of 19 bases. The germline V gene encodes CDR1 SGDLS and CDR2 YYNGEE. The CDR3 sequence is 17 residues long. For the CDR3, the DNA is TGTGCCAGCAGCGTCGCCGGCGAATGGGGCCAGTCCTACGAGCAGTACTTC. As protein: CASSVAGEWGQSYEQYF. The whole variable domain, remainder taken from reference TRBV9 and TRBJ2-7, is DSGVTQTPKHLITATGQRVTLRCSPRSGDLSVYWYQQSLDQGLQFLIQYYNGEERAKGNILERFSAQQFPDLHSELNLSSLELGDSALYFCASSVAGEWGQSYEQYFGPGTRLTVT.

The chain has TRBV7-9 and TRBJ2-7; perhaps TRBD1 as D (6 bases). The CDR3 is 13 amino acids. Germline V gives CDR1 SEHNR, CDR2 FQNEAQ (reference sequence). The V end lost 9 bases, the J end lost 3 bases, and 15 bases lay between the germline ends. The CDR3: CASRTDPFYEQYF. The CDR3 bases are TGTGCCAGTAGGACAGACCCTTTCTACGAGCAGTACTTC.

Remarks on this clone: A read error may produce the germline difference seen at one junction end. The CDR3 DNA is TGTGCCAGCAGTCCGGGGACGAAGACCGGGGAGCTGTTTTTT. This codes for CASSPGTKTGELFF. The gene calls are TRBV27 and TRBJ2-2; D assignment may be TRBD1 or TRBD2 (5 bases each). Per the germline V gene, CDR1 is MNHEY and CDR2 is SMNVEV (reference sequence). This CDR3 has 14 residues.

This chain joins TRBV25-1 and TRBJ1-2; D unresolved. This CDR3 comprises 16 residues. Germline CDR1 MGHDK, CDR2 SYGVNS. V was pared by 1 base and J by 5 bases, with 17 bases between. The CDR3 protein is CASSESLNRRGYGYTF. CDR3 nucleotide sequence: TGTGCCAGCAGTGAATCCTTAAATCGCCGAGGGTATGGCTACACCTTC.

V is TRBV19 and J is TRBJ1-4; perhaps TRBD1 as D (6 bases). CDR3 size: 17 residues. The germline V gene has CDR1 LNHDA and CDR2 SQIVND (reference sequence). The V gene lost 3 bases and the J gene lost 6 bases, with 20 bases spanning the gap. The CDR3 protein is CASSMVISTGTYEKLFF. In DNA form, the CDR3 reads TGTGCCAGTAGTATGGTGATTTCAACAGGGACGTATGAAAAACTGTTTTTT.

V is TRBV6-6 and J is TRBJ2-1; 7 nucleotides match TRBD1. The CDR3 length is 15 residues. The germline V gene has CDR1 MNHNY and CDR2 SVGAGI (reference sequence). V gave up 6 bases and J gave up 3 bases; unmatched junction bases: 8. The CDR3 coding sequence is TGTGCCAGCAGCCCCCGGGCAGGGGGCTACAATGAGCAGTTCTTC. This encodes CASSPRAGGYNEQFF.

The CDR3 is CASSLGDTNIQYF. The CDR3 nucleotides read TGTGCCAGCAGCTTAGGTGACACAAACATTCAGTACTTC. The V and J genes are TRBV11-3 and TRBJ2-4; D unresolved. The germline V and J ends were trimmed by 1 base and 6 bases, with 7 bases remaining between them. Germline values: CDR1 SGHNT, CDR2 YENEEA. CDR3 length: 13 amino acids.